A single TCR beta chain is shown here with its context. Looked up from germline, CDR1 is SGHTA and CDR2 is FQGNSA. This CDR3 region has 14 residues. Trimming took off 4 bases at V and 5 bases at J, with 14 bases between the two ends. The data derive from a study of blood T cell repertoires in COVID-19. As for the study in general: Acute and convalescent COVID-19 samples came from the United States, Italy and Spain. PBMCs, B-cell-depleted T cells, or T cells provided the cDNA or gDNA that made up the material.

Using immunoSEQ multiplex PCR, the repertoire was profiled, and TCRdb retains in-frame clones only, with some absent. The top ten clones hold roughly 4.6% of a sample with roughly 220,000 clones, under 90% of them seen once. The chain uses TRBV7-2 and TRBJ1-1; D perhaps matches TRBD1 (5 bases). Material: peripheral blood. This clonotype was sampled from a woman aged 60-75 years who had recovered from COVID-19. For the CDR3, the DNA is TGTGCCAGCAGCTCGGGGCGGGGGGAAACTGAAGCTTTCTTT. Its protein product is CASSSGRGETEAFF.